The 9 T cell receptor beta chains below come from one sample, sequenced in a study of CD8 T cells in ankylosing spondylitis (dated by TCRdb to between 2016 and 2019). The library came from 5' RACE. Sequenced on an Illumina HiSeq 2500. Through fastp at Q25 and MiXCR, TCRdb rebuilt clones from the public reads, retaining in-frame beta chains. Records with the same CDR3 protein are collapsed into one entry carrying the most frequent genes and DNA. This sample is represented by roughly 120,000 distinct CDR3 sequences; over 6.5% of them were singletons. Jointly, the top ten make up 12% of the sample. Sample: blood, either unsorted or a sorted T cell fraction (not recorded which). The source is a male donor with ankylosing spondylitis or in good health (not recorded which).

This clonotype was counted at least ten times. In DNA form, the CDR3 reads TGTGCCAGCAGTTTGAAAAGCGGGGGTCCCGGAAATGAGCAGTTCTTC. Translation: CASSLKSGGPGNEQFF. V is TRBV2 and J is TRBJ2-1; 8 nucleotides line up with TRBD2. V lost 5 bases to trimming and J lost 7 bases; unmatched junction nucleotides: 13. CDR1 is SNHLY, CDR2 FYNNEI, per germline. This CDR3 is 16 amino acids long.

This clonotype came up many times. This chain links TRBV3-1 with TRBJ2-3; 11 bases agree with TRBD2. Germline V gene data show CDR1 as LGHDT and CDR2 as YNNKEL (reference sequence). CDR3 length: 15 amino acids. V shed 7 bases, J shed 4 bases, and the junction held 7 bases outside the gene matches. Here the CDR3 reads CASKPLAGGPDTQYF. Here the CDR3 DNA reads TGTGCCAGCAAGCCTCTAGCGGGGGGACCAGATACGCAGTATTTT.

This clonotype was seen many times. CDR3 region: CASSVGRQGKGSNQPQHF. The CDR3 DNA follows: TGTGCCAGCAGCGTAGGTAGACAGGGTAAGGGGAGCAATCAGCCCCAGCATTTT. The chain uses TRBV9 and TRBJ1-5, with 7 nucleotides matching TRBD1. Germline V gene sequence: CDR1 SGDLS, CDR2 YYNGEE. The trim removed 0 bases at V and 1 base at J, leaving 10 bases unmatched. This CDR3 is built from 18 residues.

This clonotype was observed at least ten times. The chain uses TRBV7-8 and TRBJ2-5; unclear D gene. V was cut by 5 bases and J by 5 bases, with 6 bases left in between. This CDR3 region has 11 residues. CDR1 is SGHVS and CDR2 is FQNEAQ in the germline V gene. DNA of the CDR3: TGTGCCAGCAGCCCCTTGGAGACCCAGTACTTC. This encodes CASSPLETQYF. Complete variable domain (other parts from reference TRBV7-8 and TRBJ2-5): GAGVSQSPRYKVAKRGQDVALRCDPISGHVSLFWYQQALGQGPEFLTYFQNEAQLDKSGLPSDRFFAERPEGSVSTLKIQRTQQEDSAVYLCASSPLETQYFGPGTRLLVL.

The chain combines TRBV30 with TRBJ2-3; 8 nucleotides align to TRBD2. The J segment lost 6 bases and the V segment lost 4 bases, leaving 6 bases of the junction unmatched. The CDR3 has 13 amino acids. The germline gives CDR1 GTSNPN, CDR2 SVGIG (reference sequence). The CDR3 loop is CAWTSTGGDTQYF. The CDR3 DNA reads TGTGCCTGGACTTCAACGGGGGGGGATACGCAGTATTTT. Looking up the rest from reference TRBV30 and TRBJ2-3 gives the full variable domain: SQTIHQWPATLVQPVGSPLSLECTVEGTSNPNLYWYRQAAGRGLQLLFYSVGIGQISSEVPQNLSASRPQDRQFILSSKKLLLSDSGFYLCAWTSTGGDTQYFGPGTRLTVL.

The J gene is TRBJ2-3, the V gene TRBV20-1, with unresolved D. Trimming shortened V by 3 bases and J by 3 bases, and 16 bases separated the two germline ends. Germline CDR1 and CDR2: DFQATT and SNEGSKA (reference sequence). The CDR3 runs 15 residues. The CDR3 loop reads CSARDLVGRTDTQYF. The DNA for the CDR3 is TGCAGTGCTAGGGATCTAGTGGGTCGTACAGATACGCAGTATTTT.

This clonotype has at least ten counts. The chain is built from TRBV7-2 and TRBJ2-7; maybe TRBD1 (5 bases). The CDR3 length is 13 residues. CDR1 and CDR2 (germline): SGHTA, FQGNSA. V was trimmed by 5 bases and J by 4 bases, leaving 12 bases between them. The CDR3 is CASSLNRQYEQYF. The CDR3 coding sequence is TGTGCCAGCAGCCTAAACCGACAGTACGAGCAGTACTTC.

In this sample, this clonotype turned up many times. The chain joins TRBV20-1 to TRBJ2-7; no reliable D call. Germline-derived CDR1 and CDR2 are DFQATT and SNEGSKA (reference sequence). The V and J ends lost 3 bases and 3 bases respectively, with 6 bases between them. The CDR3 totals 11 residues. The CDR3 DNA is TGCAGTGCTAGGGCAGGCTACGAGCAGTACTTC. Its translation is CSARAGYEQYF.

This clonotype was seen many times. V and J are TRBV6-2 or TRBV6-3 and TRBJ2-7, with D unclear. V was clipped by 0 bases and J by 0 bases, with 12 bases between them. The CDR3 runs to 16 residues. Germline CDR1 MNHEY, CDR2 SVGEGT. For the CDR3, the DNA is TGTGCCAGCAGTTACTCGTCCGCGCCGGCCTCCTACGAGCAGTACTTC. Amino acid sequence: CASSYSSAPASYEQYF.